The rows below give T cell receptor beta chains drawn from one sample of a study of T cell responses to AZD1222 COVID-19 vaccine. Using immunoSEQ multiplex PCR, the repertoire was profiled, and TCRdb retains in-frame clones only, with some absent. The data hold around 120,000 clones, with around 90% observed a single time. The sequencing used peripheral blood, collected on day 0 of AZD1222 vaccination. Receptors were obtained from an adult in good health. Both conserved end residues are part of each CDR3. The D gene is left open where the match is weak. For some rows the clone size is stated as once, few or many, or as a class when expanded; others skip it.

15 - TRBJ1-3 TRBV25-1 TRBD1 TGTGCCAGCAGCTCGGGACAGTACTCTGGAAACACCATATATTTT CASSSGQYSGNTIYF
15 once TRBJ2-2 TRBV25-1 TRBD1 TGTGCCAGCAGGAGTAAGGGGGCGCGAACCGGGGAGCTGTTTTTT CASRSKGARTGELFF
16 - TRBJ2-6 TRBV5-1 - TGCGCCAGCAGCTTGGCCAAAGGCTCTGGGGCCAACGTCCTGACTTTC CASSLAKGSGANVLTF
14 - TRBJ2-3 TRBV3-1/TRBV3-2 - TGTGCCAGCAGCCCCCGGTCTGGCACAGATACGCAGTATTTT CASSPRSGTDTQYF
15 - TRBJ2-3 TRBV3-1/TRBV3-2 - TGTGCCAGCAGCCCCTCATATGCTAGCACAGATACGCAGTATTTT CASSPSYASTDTQYF
14 - TRBJ1-1 TRBV5-1 - TGCGCCAGCAGCTTTGGTCCGGGTGGGACTGAAGCTTTCTTT CASSFGPGGTEAFF
15 - TRBJ1-1 TRBV29-1 - TGCAGCGTTGGGGTGTTGGGGGGCCCATGGGTTGAAGCTTTCTTT CSVGVLGGPWVEAFF
15 few TRBJ1-3 TRBV6-1 - TGTGCCAGCAGTGACGGGGGTAGTACTGGAAACACCATATATTTT CASSDGGSTGNTIYF
15 - TRBJ1-5 TRBV7-2 TRBD1 TGTGCCAGCAGCTCGCGGACAGGGGGCCGTCAGCCCCAGCATTTT CASSSRTGGRQPQHF
16 - TRBJ2-2 TRBV3-1/TRBV3-2 TRBD2 TGTGCCAGCAGCCAAAAAAGCGGGAGGGCGACCGGGGAGCTGTTTTTT CASSQKSGRATGELFF
16 - TRBJ1-5 TRBV11-2 - TGTGCCAGCAGCAATAGCCGGGATCCGTTTTGGGAGCCCCAGCATTTT CASSNSRDPFWEPQHF
16 - TRBJ2-7 TRBV27 - TGTGCCAGCAGTTCCCAGCCGACAGTGAGCTCCTACGAGCAGTACTTC CASSSQPTVSSYEQYF
11 - TRBJ2-7 TRBV5-6 - TGTGCCAGCAGCTGGGGGGCAGAGCAGTACTTC CASSWGAEQYF
15 - TRBJ2-2 TRBV5-5 - TGTGCCAGCAGCCCAGCCCACATTAACACCGGGGAGCTGTTTTTT CASSPAHINTGELFF
15 - TRBJ2-1 TRBV11-3 - TGTGCCAGCAGCTTAGGGTCCGCGGCTACCAATGAGCAGTTCTTC CASSLGSAATNEQFF
12 - TRBJ1-5 TRBV6-1 - TGTGCCAGCAGTGAGAGCCGGGGGGAGGAGCATTTT CASSESRGEEHF
14 few TRBJ2-7 TRBV27 TRBD2 TGTGCCAGCAGTTCCGGGACTAGCGTCCACGAGCAGTACTTC CASSSGTSVHEQYF
15 - TRBJ2-1 TRBV19 TRBD2 TGTGCCAGTAGTGGATCGCTAGCGGGCCCCGGTGAGCAGTTCTTC CASSGSLAGPGEQFF
13 - TRBJ2-2 TRBV30 - TGTGCCTGGAGTGTACTAGAAGCCGGGGAGCTGTTTTTT CAWSVLEAGELFF
14 - TRBJ1-1 TRBV2 - TGTGCCAGCAGTGAATCAGGAAGGAACACTGAAGCTTTCTTT CASSESGRNTEAFF
14 - TRBJ1-1 TRBV3-1/TRBV3-2 - TGTGCCAGCAGCCAATCGGGGGGCGGAACTGAAGCTTTCTTT CASSQSGGGTEAFF
16 - TRBJ2-7 TRBV27 - TGTGCCAGCAGTTTCCGGTTGGGGATACAGGGCCACGAGCAGTACTTC CASSFRLGIQGHEQYF